This T cell receptor beta chain was found in a study of blood T cell repertoires in COVID-19. Overall study context: The study drew acute and convalescent COVID-19 samples from the United States, Italy and Spain. PBMCs, B-cell-depleted T cells, or T cells were the source of the cDNA or gDNA that made up the material.

Germline V gene data show CDR1 as SGDLS and CDR2 as YYNGEE. CDR3 length: 15 amino acids. V trimming: 0 bases; J trimming: 7 bases; junction bases outside the gene matches: 7. Methods used by the authors: Amplifying reference gene primers gave estimates of nucleated cell counts. The protocol was immunoSEQ multiplex PCR, while the TCRdb copy is restricted to in-frame clones and leaves out a portion. That table gives V, J and clone size, and the DNA gave D and trimming. The sample yields about 180,000 clones, approximately 77% seen once. The clonotype originates from a woman aged 80 or over with active or convalescent COVID-19. Source material: peripheral blood. The chain is built from TRBV9 and TRBJ1-2, with 9 bases that match TRBD1. The CDR3 nucleotides are TGTGCCAGCAGCGTAGAACAGGGGGCCTTGAGTGGCTACACCTTC. Residues: CASSVEQGALSGYTF.